This record concerns one T cell receptor beta chain sequence. Its antigen remains unknown. The data were taken from a study of cytomegalovirus exposure and HLA in healthy donors. Study-wide results and caveats: Specific recognition of CMV antigens was confirmed in vitro for a few chains (all CMV-associated).

The PCR was carried out with 60 Vbeta primers and 13 Jbeta primers. Per the authors' pipeline: It was a later analysis that counted tens of millions of unique TCR beta chains, of which 9 million to 13 million were shared. Clones were read by immunoSEQ multiplex PCR, and TCRdb kept only the in-frame ones, dropping some. V, J and clone size are taken as reported in that table, and D and trimming were inferred from the DNA itself. The sample contains approximately 180,000 clones, around 75% of which appear only once. The sample taken for sequencing was PBMCs. The TCR was taken from a woman younger than 45 in good health and CMV-seronegative.

The DNA of the CDR3 is TGTGCCAGCAGCTTAGGGCTAGCGTCCGTGTCACGCACAGATACGCAGTATTTT. The encoded protein is CASSLGLASVSRTDTQYF. This chain links TRBV7-9 with TRBJ2-3, with D possibly TRBD2 on 6 matching bases. This CDR3 has 18 amino acids. Germline-derived CDR1 and CDR2 are SEHNR and FQNEAQ (reference sequence). V lost 1 base and J lost 1, with 18 bases in between.